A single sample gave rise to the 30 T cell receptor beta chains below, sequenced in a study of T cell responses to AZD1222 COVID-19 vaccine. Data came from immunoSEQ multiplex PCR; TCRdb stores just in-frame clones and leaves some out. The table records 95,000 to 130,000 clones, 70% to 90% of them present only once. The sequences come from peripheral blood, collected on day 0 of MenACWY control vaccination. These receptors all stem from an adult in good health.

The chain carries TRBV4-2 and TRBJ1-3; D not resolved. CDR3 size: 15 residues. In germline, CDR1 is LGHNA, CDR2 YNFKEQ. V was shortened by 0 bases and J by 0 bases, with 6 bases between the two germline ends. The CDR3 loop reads CASSQDWDSGNTIYF. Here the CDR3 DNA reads TGTGCCAGCAGCCAAGATTGGGACTCTGGAAACACCATATATTTT.

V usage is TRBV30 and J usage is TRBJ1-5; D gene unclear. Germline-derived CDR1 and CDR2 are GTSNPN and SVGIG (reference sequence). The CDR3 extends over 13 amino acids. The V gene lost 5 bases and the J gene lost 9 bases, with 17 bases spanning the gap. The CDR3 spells CAWGESTVRPQHF. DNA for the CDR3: TGTGCCTGGGGGGAGTCGACGGTGCGGCCCCAGCATTTT. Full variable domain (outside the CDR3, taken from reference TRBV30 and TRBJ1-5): SQTIHQWPATLVQPVGSPLSLECTVEGTSNPNLYWYRQAAGRGLQLLFYSVGIGQISSEVPQNLSASRPQDRQFILSSKKLLLSDSGFYLCAWGESTVRPQHFGDGTRLSIL.

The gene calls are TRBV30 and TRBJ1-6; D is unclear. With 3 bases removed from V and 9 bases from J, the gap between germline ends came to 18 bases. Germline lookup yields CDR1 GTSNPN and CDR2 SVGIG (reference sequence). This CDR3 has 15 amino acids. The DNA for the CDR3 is TGTGCCTGGAGGGGAGATCCGGAGGACGCTTCACCCCTCCACTTT. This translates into CAWRGDPEDASPLHF.

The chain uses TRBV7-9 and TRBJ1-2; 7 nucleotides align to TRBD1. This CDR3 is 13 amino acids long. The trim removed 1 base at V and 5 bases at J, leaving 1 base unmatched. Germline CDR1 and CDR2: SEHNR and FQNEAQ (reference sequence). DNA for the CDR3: TGTGCCAGCAGCTTAGTGACAGGGTATGGCTACACCTTC. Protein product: CASSLVTGYGYTF.

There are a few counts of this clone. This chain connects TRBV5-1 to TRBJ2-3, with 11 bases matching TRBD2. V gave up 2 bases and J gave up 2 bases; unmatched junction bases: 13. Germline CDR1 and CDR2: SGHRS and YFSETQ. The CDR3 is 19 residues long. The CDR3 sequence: CASSFWVSGGATNTDTQYF. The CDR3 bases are TGCGCCAGCAGCTTTTGGGTTAGCGGGGGGGCTACCAACACAGATACGCAGTATTTT.

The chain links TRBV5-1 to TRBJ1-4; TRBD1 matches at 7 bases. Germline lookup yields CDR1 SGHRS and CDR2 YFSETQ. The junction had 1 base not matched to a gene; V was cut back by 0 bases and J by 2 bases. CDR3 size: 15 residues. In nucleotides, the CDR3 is TGCGCCAGCAGCTTGGCCAGGGGGACTAATGAAAAACTGTTTTTT. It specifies CASSLARGTNEKLFF.

This CDR3 is CASSPWVATNEKLFF. The CDR3 bases are TGTGCCAGCTCACCATGGGTTGCAACTAATGAAAAACTGTTTTTT. This rearrangement joins TRBV18 to TRBJ1-4; D uncertain. CDR1 is KGHSH, CDR2 LQKENI, per germline. This CDR3 is 15 amino acids long. Trimming removed 2 bases from V and 0 bases from J, with 7 bases in between.

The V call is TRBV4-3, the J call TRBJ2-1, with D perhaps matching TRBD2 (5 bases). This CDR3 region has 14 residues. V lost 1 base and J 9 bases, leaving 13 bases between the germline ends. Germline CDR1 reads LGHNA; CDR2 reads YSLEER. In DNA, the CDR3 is TGCGCCAGCAGCCAAGCCCGAGGGAGCGGTGAGCAGTTCTTC. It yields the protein CASSQARGSGEQFF.

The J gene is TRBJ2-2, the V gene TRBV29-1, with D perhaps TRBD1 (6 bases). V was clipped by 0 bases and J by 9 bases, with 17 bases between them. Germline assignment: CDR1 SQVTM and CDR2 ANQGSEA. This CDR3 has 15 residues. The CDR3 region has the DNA TGCAGCGTTGAAGATCAGGGCAGGGGTGACCGGGAGCTGTTTTTT. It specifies CSVEDQGRGDRELFF.

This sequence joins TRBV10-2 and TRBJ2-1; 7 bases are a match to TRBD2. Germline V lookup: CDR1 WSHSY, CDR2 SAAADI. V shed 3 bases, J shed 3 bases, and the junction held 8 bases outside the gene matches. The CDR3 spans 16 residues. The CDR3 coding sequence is TGCGCCAGCAGTGATAGGGTTCGGGGGGACTACAATGAGCAGTTCTTC. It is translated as CASSDRVRGDYNEQFF.

The CDR3 bases are TGTGCCAGCAGTTTATGGGGTCAGCCCCAGCATTTT. This gives the protein CASSLWGQPQHF. The V and J genes are TRBV12-3 or TRBV12-4 and TRBJ1-5; D is uncertain. V dropped 2 bases and J dropped 6 bases, with 5 bases sitting between them. This CDR3 has 12 amino acids.

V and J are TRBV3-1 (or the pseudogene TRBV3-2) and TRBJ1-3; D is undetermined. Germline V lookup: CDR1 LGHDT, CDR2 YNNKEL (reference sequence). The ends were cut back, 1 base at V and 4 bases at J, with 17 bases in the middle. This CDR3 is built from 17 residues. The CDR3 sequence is CASSQGRSTRMGNTIYF. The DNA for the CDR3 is TGTGCCAGCAGCCAAGGACGGTCGACCAGGATGGGAAACACCATATATTTT.

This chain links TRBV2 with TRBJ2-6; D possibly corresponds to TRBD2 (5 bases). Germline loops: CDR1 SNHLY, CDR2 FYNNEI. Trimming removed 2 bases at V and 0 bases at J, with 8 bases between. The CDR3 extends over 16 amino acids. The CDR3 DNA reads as TGTGCCAGCAGTGAATCAGGACTCTCTGGGGCCAACGTCCTGACTTTC. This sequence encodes CASSESGLSGANVLTF. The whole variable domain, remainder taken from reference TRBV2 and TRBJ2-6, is EPEVTQTPSHQVTQMGQEVILRCVPISNHLYFYWYRQILGQKVEFLVSFYNNEISEKSEIFDDQFSVERPDGSNFTLKIRSTKLEDSAMYFCASSESGLSGANVLTFGAGSRLTVL.

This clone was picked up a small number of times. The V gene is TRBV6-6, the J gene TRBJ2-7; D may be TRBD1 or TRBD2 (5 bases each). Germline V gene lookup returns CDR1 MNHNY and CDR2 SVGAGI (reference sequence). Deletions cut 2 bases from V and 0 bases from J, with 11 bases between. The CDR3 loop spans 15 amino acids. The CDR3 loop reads CASSYGQGRSYEQYF. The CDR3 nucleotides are TGTGCCAGCAGTTACGGCCAGGGACGCTCCTACGAGCAGTACTTC.

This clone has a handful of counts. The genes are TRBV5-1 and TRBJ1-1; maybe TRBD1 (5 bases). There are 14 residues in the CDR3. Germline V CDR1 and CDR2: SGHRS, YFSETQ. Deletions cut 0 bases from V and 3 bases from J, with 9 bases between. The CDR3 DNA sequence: TGCGCCAGCAGCTTGGAAGGGGTGGACACTGAAGCTTTCTTT. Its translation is CASSLEGVDTEAFF.

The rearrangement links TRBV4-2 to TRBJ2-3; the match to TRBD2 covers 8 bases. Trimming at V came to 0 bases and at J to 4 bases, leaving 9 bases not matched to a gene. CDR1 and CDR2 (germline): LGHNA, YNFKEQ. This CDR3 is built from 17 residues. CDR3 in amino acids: CASSQDISGRGADTQYF. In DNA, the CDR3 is TGTGCCAGCAGCCAAGATATTTCCGGGCGGGGGGCAGATACGCAGTATTTT.

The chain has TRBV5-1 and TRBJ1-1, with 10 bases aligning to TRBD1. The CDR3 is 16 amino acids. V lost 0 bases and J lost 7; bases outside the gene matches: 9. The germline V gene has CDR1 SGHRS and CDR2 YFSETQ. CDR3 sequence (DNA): TGCGCCAGCAGCTTGGAGGGACAGGGGAGCAAAGTTGAAGCTTTCTTT. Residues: CASSLEGQGSKVEAFF.

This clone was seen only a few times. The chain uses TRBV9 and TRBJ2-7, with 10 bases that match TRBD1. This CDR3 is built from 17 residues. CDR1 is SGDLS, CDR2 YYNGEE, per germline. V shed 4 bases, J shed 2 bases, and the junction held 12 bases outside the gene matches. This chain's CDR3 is CASSPTPRTGGPYEQYF. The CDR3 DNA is TGTGCCAGCAGCCCGACCCCCAGGACAGGGGGACCCTACGAGCAGTACTTC.

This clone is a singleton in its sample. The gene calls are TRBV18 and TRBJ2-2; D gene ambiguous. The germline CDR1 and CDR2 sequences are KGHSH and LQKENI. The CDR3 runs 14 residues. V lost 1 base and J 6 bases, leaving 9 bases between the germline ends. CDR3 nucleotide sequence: TGTGCCAGCTCACCACAGGGAATGGCCGGGGAGCTGTTTTTT. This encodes CASSPQGMAGELFF. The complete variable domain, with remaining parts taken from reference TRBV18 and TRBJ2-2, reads NAGVMQNPRHLVRRRGQEARLRCSPMKGHSHVYWYRQLPEEGLKFMVYLQKENIIDESGMPKERFSAEFPKEGPSILRIQQVVRGDSAAYFCASSPQGMAGELFFGEGSRLTVL.

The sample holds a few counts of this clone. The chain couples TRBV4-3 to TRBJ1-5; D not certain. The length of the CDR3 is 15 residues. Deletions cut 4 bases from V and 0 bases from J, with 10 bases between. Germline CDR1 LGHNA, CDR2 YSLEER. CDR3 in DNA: TGCGCCAGCAGCCCTGCTATTAATAGCAATCAGCCCCAGCATTTT. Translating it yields CASSPAINSNQPQHF.

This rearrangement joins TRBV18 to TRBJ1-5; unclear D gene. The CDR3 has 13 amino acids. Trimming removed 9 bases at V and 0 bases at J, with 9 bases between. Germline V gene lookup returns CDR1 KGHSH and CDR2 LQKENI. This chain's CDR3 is CASQLDSNQPQHF. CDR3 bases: TGTGCCAGTCAGCTTGATAGCAATCAGCCCCAGCATTTT.

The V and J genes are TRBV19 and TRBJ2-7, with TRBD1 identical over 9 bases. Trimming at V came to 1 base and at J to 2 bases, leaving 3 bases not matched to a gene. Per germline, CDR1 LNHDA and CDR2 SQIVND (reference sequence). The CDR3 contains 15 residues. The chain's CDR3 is CASSIGGQGPYEQYF. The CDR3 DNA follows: TGTGCCAGTAGTATAGGGGGACAGGGCCCCTACGAGCAGTACTTC.

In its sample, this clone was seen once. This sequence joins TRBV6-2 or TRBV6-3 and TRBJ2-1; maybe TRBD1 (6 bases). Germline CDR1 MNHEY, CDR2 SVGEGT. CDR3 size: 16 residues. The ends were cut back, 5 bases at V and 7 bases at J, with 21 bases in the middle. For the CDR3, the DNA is TGTGCCAGCAGTCTCACAGGGAGTAGTGGGGTAAATGAGCAGTTCTTC. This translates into CASSLTGSSGVNEQFF.

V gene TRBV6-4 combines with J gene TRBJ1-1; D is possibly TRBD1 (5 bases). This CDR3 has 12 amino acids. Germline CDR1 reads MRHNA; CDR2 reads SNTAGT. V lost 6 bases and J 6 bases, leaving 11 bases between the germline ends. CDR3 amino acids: CASRGEEAEAFF. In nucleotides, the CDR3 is TGTGCCAGCAGGGGGGAGGAGGCTGAAGCTTTCTTT.

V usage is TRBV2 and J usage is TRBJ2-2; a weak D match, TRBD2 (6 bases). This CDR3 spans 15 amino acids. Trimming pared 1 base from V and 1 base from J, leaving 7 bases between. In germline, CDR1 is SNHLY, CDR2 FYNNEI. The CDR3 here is CASSEGLVNTGELFF. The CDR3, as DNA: TGTGCCAGCAGTGAAGGACTAGTGAACACCGGGGAGCTGTTTTTT.

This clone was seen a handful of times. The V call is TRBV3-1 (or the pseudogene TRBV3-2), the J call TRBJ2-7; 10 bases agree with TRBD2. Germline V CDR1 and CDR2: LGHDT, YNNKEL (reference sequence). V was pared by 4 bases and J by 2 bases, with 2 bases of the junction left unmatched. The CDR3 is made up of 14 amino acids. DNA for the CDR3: TGTGCCAGCAGCCCTAGCGGGGGTACCTACGAGCAGTACTTC. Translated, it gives CASSPSGGTYEQYF.

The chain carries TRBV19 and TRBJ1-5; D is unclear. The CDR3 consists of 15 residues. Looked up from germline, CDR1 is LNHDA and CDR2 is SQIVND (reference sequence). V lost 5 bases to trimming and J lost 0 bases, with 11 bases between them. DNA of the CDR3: TGTGCCAGTAGTGACACCCCCTATAGCAATCAGCCCCAGCATTTT. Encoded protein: CASSDTPYSNQPQHF.

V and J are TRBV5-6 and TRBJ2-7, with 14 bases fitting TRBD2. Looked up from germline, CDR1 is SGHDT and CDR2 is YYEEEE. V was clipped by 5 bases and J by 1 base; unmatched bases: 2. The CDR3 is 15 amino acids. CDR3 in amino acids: CASSRTSGGSYEQYF. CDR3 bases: TGTGCCAGCAGTAGGACTAGCGGGGGGTCCTACGAGCAGTACTTC.

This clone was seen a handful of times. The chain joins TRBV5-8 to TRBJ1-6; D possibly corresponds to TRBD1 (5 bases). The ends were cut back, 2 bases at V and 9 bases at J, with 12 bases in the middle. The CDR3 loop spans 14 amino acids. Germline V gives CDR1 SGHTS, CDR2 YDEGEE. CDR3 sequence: CASSFRGRSSPLHF. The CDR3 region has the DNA TGTGCCAGCAGCTTTAGGGGCCGGAGTTCACCCCTCCACTTT.

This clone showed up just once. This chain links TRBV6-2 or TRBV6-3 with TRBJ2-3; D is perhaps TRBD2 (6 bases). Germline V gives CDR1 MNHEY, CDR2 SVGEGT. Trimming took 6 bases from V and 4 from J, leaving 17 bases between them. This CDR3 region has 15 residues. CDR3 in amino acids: CASSDRGSPPDTQYF. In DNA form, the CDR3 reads TGTGCCAGCAGCGACCGGGGGTCCCCCCCAGATACGCAGTATTTT.